This T cell receptor (beta chain) emerged from a study of blood T cell repertoires in COVID-19. TCRdb's table, derived via immunoSEQ multiplex PCR, lists solely in-frame clones and lacks some. The sample lists about 69,000 clones, around 80% occurring once. Germline V gene sequence: CDR1 SGHDN, CDR2 FVKESK. V lost 4 bases and J 5 bases, leaving 18 bases between the germline ends. The CDR3 consists of 16 residues. Specimen: peripheral blood. This receptor was obtained from a man aged 50-60 years with COVID-19, enrolled during active disease. V and J are TRBV14 and TRBJ1-5; D perhaps matches TRBD1 (6 bases). The DNA of the CDR3 is TGTGCCAGCAGCCCCGGGGGGGGGCACCTTTATCAGCCCCAGCATTTT. Encoded protein: CASSPGGGHLYQPQHF.